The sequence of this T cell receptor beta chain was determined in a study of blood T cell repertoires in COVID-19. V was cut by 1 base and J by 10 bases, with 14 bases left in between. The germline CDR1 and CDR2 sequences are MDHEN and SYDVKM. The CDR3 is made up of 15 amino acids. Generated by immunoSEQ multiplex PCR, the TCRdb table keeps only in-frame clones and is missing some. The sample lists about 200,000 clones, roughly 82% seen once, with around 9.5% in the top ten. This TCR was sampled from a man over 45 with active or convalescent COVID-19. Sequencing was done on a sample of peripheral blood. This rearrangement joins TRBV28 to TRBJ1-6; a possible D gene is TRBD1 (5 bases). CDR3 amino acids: CASSLYARVESPLHF. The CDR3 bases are TGTGCCAGCAGTTTATACGCCAGGGTAGAATCACCCCTCCACTTT. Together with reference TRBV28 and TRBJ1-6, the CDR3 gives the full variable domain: DVKVTQSSRYLVKRTGEKVFLECVQDMDHENMFWYRQDPGLGLRLIYFSYDVKMKEKGDIPEGYSVSREKKERFSLILESASTNQTSMYLCASSLYARVESPLHFGNGTRLTVT.